One sample yielded the 23 T cell receptor beta chains listed below, sequenced in a study of CD8+CD57+ T cells in acquired aplastic anemia. Researchers used genomic DNA as the template to profile TCR beta VDJ and CDR3. MiXCR, run by TCRdb on the reads, gives a single entry per CDR3 protein. The data hold 110,000 or so distinct CDR3 sequences, with approximately 49% observed a single time. Sequenced input: sorted CD4+, CD8+, or CD8+CD57+ T cells (not recorded which) from PBMCs. These receptors were taken from a human donor in good health, serving as a control.

In the case of this clonotype: One base away lies a much larger clone, so this may be a sequencing read error. The chain carries TRBV4-1 and TRBJ1-4; possibly TRBD1 for D (6 bases). The ends were cut back, 4 bases at V and 8 bases at J, with 14 bases in the middle. From germline, CDR1 is MGHRA and CDR2 YSYEKL. CDR3 length equals 14 residues. The chain's CDR3 is CASSPEGGVEKLFF. CDR3 DNA sequence: TGCGCCAGCAGCCCCGAGGGGGGGGTAGAAAAACTGTTTTTT.

This clonotype was found many times. CDR3 sequence (DNA): TGTGCCAGCAGCGGAGGGAACGAGGGGGGCATCCTAGATACGCAGTATTTT. It codes for CASSGGNEGGILDTQYF. V is TRBV9 and J is TRBJ2-3; tentatively, D is TRBD1 or TRBD2 (6 bases each). Trimming stripped 3 bases from V and 5 bases from J, with 22 bases between. The germline V gene has CDR1 SGDLS and CDR2 YYNGEE. This CDR3 has 17 amino acids.

This chain uses TRBV24-1 with TRBJ2-7; possibly TRBD1 or TRBD2 for D (6 bases each). CDR3 length equals 13 residues. Trimming pared 5 bases from V and 5 bases from J, leaving 12 bases between. Germline values: CDR1 KGHDR, CDR2 SFDVKD. DNA of the CDR3: TGTGCCACCAGTGTCGGGAGACAGGACGAGCAGTACTTC. Residues: CATSVGRQDEQYF.

In the case of this clonotype: Germline and junction disagree at one end, which may indicate a read error. The V and J genes are TRBV4-1 and TRBJ1-5; possibly TRBD1 for D (6 bases). CDR3 length: 16 residues. Germline V gene sequence: CDR1 MGHRA, CDR2 YSYEKL. CDR3 DNA sequence: TGCGCCAACAGCCAAGAGTCGGGGGGCTCGGATCAGCCCCAGCATTTT. Protein sequence: CANSQESGGSDQPQHF.

The chain couples TRBV20-1 to TRBJ2-3; D could derive from TRBD1 or TRBD2 (6 bases each). This CDR3 has 17 residues. Germline V gives CDR1 DFQATT, CDR2 SNEGSKA (reference sequence). Trimming pared 0 bases from V and 2 bases from J, leaving 18 bases between. CDR3 sequence: CSAREWGAWGFTDTQYF. CDR3 DNA sequence: TGCAGTGCTAGAGAATGGGGGGCGTGGGGATTCACAGATACGCAGTATTTT.

At least ten counts were recorded for this clonotype. This chain uses TRBV12-3 or TRBV12-4 with TRBJ2-7; the D is unclear. The CDR3 has 13 residues. Trimming cost V 6 bases and J 0 bases, with 9 bases left between them. The CDR3 nucleotides read TGTGCCAGCAGCACAAGTACCTCCTACGAGCAGTACTTC. It encodes CASSTSTSYEQYF.

V and J are TRBV11-1 and TRBJ2-7; the match to TRBD1 covers 9 bases. Germline V gene lookup returns CDR1 SGHAT and CDR2 FQDESV (reference sequence). V gave up 1 base and J gave up 3 bases; unmatched junction bases: 7. The CDR3 has 16 amino acids. DNA of the CDR3: TGTGCCAGCAGCTTAGGGACAGGGGAAGGGGTCTACGAGCAGTACTTC. This codes for CASSLGTGEGVYEQYF.

This clonotype has at least ten counts. The J gene is TRBJ2-7, the V gene TRBV3-1; D is unclear. The CDR3 totals 13 residues. Germline loops: CDR1 LGHDT, CDR2 YNNKEL (reference sequence). The ends were cut back, 5 bases at V and 3 bases at J, with 11 bases in the middle. The CDR3 sequence is CASSETRSYEQYF. The CDR3 DNA is TGTGCCAGCAGCGAAACAAGAAGCTACGAGCAGTACTTC.

This clonotype was seen ten or more times. Since a much larger clone is just one base distant, this may be a read error. The V and J genes are TRBV10-2 and TRBJ2-3; TRBD2 matches at 9 bases. The CDR3 covers 16 residues. The germline CDR1 and CDR2 sequences are WSHSY and SAAADI. CDR3 amino acids: CAGSDRAGGNTDTQYF. CDR3 nucleotide sequence: TGCGCCGGCAGTGATCGGGCGGGGGGGAACACAGATACGCAGTATTTT.

This clonotype showed up just a few times. V and J are TRBV30 and TRBJ1-2; D uncertain. CDR1 GTSNPN and CDR2 SVGIG come from the germline V gene (reference sequence). The CDR3 loop spans 13 amino acids. V was cut by 0 bases and J by 4 bases, with 9 bases left in between. The CDR3 loop reads CAWSVRLAYGYTF. Here the CDR3 DNA reads TGTGCCTGGAGTGTCCGGCTGGCCTATGGCTACACCTTC.

The J gene is TRBJ1-1, the V gene TRBV7-6; D perhaps matches TRBD1 (6 bases). Trimming stripped 2 bases from V and 4 bases from J, with 11 bases between. CDR3 length: 14 residues. Germline CDR1 reads SGHVS; CDR2 reads FNYEAQ. Here the CDR3 DNA reads TGTGCCAGCAGCTTAAGGACAGAGAGCACTGAAGCTTTCTTT. Translated: CASSLRTESTEAFF.

The V and J genes are TRBV5-4 and TRBJ2-7, with TRBD1 identical over 11 bases. J gave up 4 bases and V 4 bases, and 4 bases lay outside the gene matches. The V gene's germline CDR1 is SGHNT and CDR2 YYREEE (reference sequence). CDR3 length: 14 residues. CDR3 loop: CASSGGQGAYEQYF. DNA for the CDR3: TGTGCCAGCAGCGGAGGACAGGGGGCTTACGAGCAGTACTTC.

Ten or more counts support this clonotype. The J gene is TRBJ1-2, the V gene TRBV12-3 or TRBV12-4; D not certain. The CDR3 consists of 15 residues. V was pared by 5 bases and J by 2 bases, with 15 bases between. The CDR3 DNA follows: TGTGCCAGCAGTCTCCAGGTGGGCAGCAACTATGGCTACACCTTC. The encoded protein is CASSLQVGSNYGYTF.

With respect to this clonotype: One end of the junction varies from germline; a read error may be responsible. The V call is TRBV7-9, the J call TRBJ2-7; TRBD2 matches at 11 bases. Per germline, CDR1 SEHNR and CDR2 FQNEAQ (reference sequence). This CDR3 is built from 15 residues. In nucleotides, the CDR3 is TGTGCCAGCAGCAAAGGGACTAGCGGCTCCTACGAGCAGTATTTC. This sequence encodes CASSKGTSGSYEQYF.

This clonotype occurred many times. The chain employs TRBV4-1 and TRBJ1-5; TRBD1 aligns across 11 bases. Unmatched junction bases numbered 5, after V lost 0 bases and J lost 7 bases. The V gene's germline CDR1 is MGHRA and CDR2 YSYEKL. This CDR3 comprises 16 residues. DNA of the CDR3: TGCGCCAGCAGCCAAGAATCCGGGACAGGGGGACAGCCCCAGCATTTT. It codes for CASSQESGTGGQPQHF.

This clonotype came up many times. V gene TRBV7-8 combines with J gene TRBJ2-7; a weak D match, TRBD1 (6 bases). Trimming left V 3 bases short and J 6 bases short, with 15 bases between. In germline, CDR1 is SGHVS, CDR2 FQNEAQ. The CDR3 consists of 14 residues. This CDR3 reads CASSFRGPVGEQYV. The CDR3 DNA is TGTGCCAGCAGCTTCAGGGGACCGGTCGGCGAGCAGTACGTC.

The rearrangement uses TRBV5-1 and TRBJ1-6; tentatively, D is TRBD1 (6 bases). The V end lost 4 bases, the J end lost 10 bases, and 18 bases lay between the germline ends. CDR3 length equals 15 residues. Germline lookup yields CDR1 SGHRS and CDR2 YFSETQ. CDR3 amino acids: CASSPTSGGASPLHF. The CDR3 region has the DNA TGCGCCAGCAGCCCAACTAGCGGGGGGGCCTCACCCCTCCACTTT.

The chain links TRBV5-1 to TRBJ2-3; 9 bases align to TRBD1. Germline-derived CDR1 and CDR2 are SGHRS and YFSETQ. The CDR3 extends over 15 amino acids. Trimming took 0 bases from V and 4 from J; bases not matched to a gene: 3. CDR3 sequence (DNA): TGCGCCAGCAGCTTGGGGACAGGGGATGCAGATACGCAGTATTTT. This translates into CASSLGTGDADTQYF.

The chain employs TRBV15 and TRBJ2-5, with D unresolved. The ends were cut back, 11 bases at V and 2 bases at J, with 15 bases in the middle. Germline values: CDR1 LNHNV, CDR2 YYDKDF (reference sequence). The CDR3 runs 13 residues. The CDR3 nucleotides read TGTGCCTCCACTTTGTCAGGACAAGAGACCCAGTACTTC. Protein: CASTLSGQETQYF.

This chain links TRBV5-1 with TRBJ2-7; D may be TRBD2 (5 bases). Per the germline V gene, CDR1 is SGHRS and CDR2 is YFSETQ. The CDR3 totals 13 residues. V was cut by 4 bases and J by 5 bases, with 13 bases left in between. CDR3 residues: CASSMDWANEQYF. The CDR3 nucleotides are TGCGCCAGCAGCATGGACTGGGCGAACGAGCAGTACTTC.

This clonotype was counted at least ten times. The J gene is TRBJ2-1, the V gene TRBV12-3 or TRBV12-4; 9 bases fit TRBD1. The CDR3 has 18 amino acids. Losses at the gene ends were 7 bases for V and 5 bases for J; bases not matched to a gene: 18. Here the CDR3 reads CASNLSRDREQFHNEQFF. In nucleotides, the CDR3 is TGTGCCAGCAACCTGTCCCGGGACAGGGAACAGTTCCACAATGAGCAGTTCTTC.

This sequence joins TRBV5-1 and TRBJ2-3; maybe TRBD1 (5 bases). The V and J ends lost 0 bases and 2 bases respectively, with 10 bases between them. The CDR3 has 15 residues. Germline V gives CDR1 SGHRS, CDR2 YFSETQ. As DNA, the CDR3 is TGCGCCAGCAGCTTGGGTCAGGGTTACACAGATACGCAGTATTTT. Amino acid sequence: CASSLGQGYTDTQYF.

The chain has TRBV24-1 and TRBJ1-5; 8 bases map to TRBD1. Trimming removed 4 bases from V and 7 bases from J; junction bases left unmatched: 8. The CDR3 totals 15 residues. Germline V CDR1 and CDR2: KGHDR, SFDVKD. CDR3 amino acids: CATSDRDRSGQPQHF. The DNA for the CDR3 is TGTGCCACCAGTGACAGGGACAGGTCGGGACAGCCCCAGCATTTT.